Each of the 23 T cell receptor beta chains below was sequenced from the same sample in a study of CD8 T cells in Susac syndrome. With random hexamers, reverse transcription was performed on about 0.5 to 1 ug of RNA. Each CDR3 protein is one row after TCRdb ran MiXCR on the immunoSEQ multiplex PCR reads. In the table there are under 95,000 distinct CDR3 sequences, about 94% of which are singletons. Sequencing was carried out using CD4+ T cells from PBMCs. The origin of the receptors is a human donor with Susac syndrome.

This chain connects TRBV3-1 to TRBJ2-7; D is unclear. V was shortened by 1 base and J by 6 bases, with 10 bases between the two germline ends. The germline V gene encodes CDR1 LGHDT and CDR2 YNNKEL (reference sequence). The CDR3 is 13 residues long. Here the CDR3 reads CASSQGLVGEQYF. DNA of the CDR3: TGTGCCAGCAGCCAAGGGCTCGTTGGCGAGCAGTACTTC.

V gene TRBV12-5 combines with J gene TRBJ1-5; 7 bases line up with TRBD1. The CDR3 is 14 amino acids. Germline CDR1 is LGHNT and CDR2 is FRNRAP. With V trimmed by 5 bases and J by 2 bases, 3 bases remained unmatched. The CDR3: CASGGQARNQPQHF. CDR3 DNA: TGTGCTAGTGGTGGACAGGCTCGCAATCAGCCCCAGCATTTT.

The rearrangement links TRBV20-1 to TRBJ2-1, with D possibly being TRBD2 (5 bases). V shed 5 bases and J shed 3 bases, with 8 bases lying between them. The germline V gene encodes CDR1 DFQATT and CDR2 SNEGSKA (reference sequence). The CDR3 has 12 amino acids. The CDR3 spells CSAPRDYNEQFF. The CDR3 DNA follows: TGCAGTGCTCCCCGGGACTACAATGAGCAGTTCTTC.

The table lists this clonotype with a count of one. The gene calls are TRBV24-1 and TRBJ2-3; the D gene is possibly TRBD2 (6 bases). Germline CDR1 is KGHDR and CDR2 is SFDVKD. V dropped 2 bases and J dropped 14 bases, with 19 bases sitting between them. The CDR3 sequence is 14 residues long. This chain's CDR3 is CATSDSTAGLGGYF. The CDR3 DNA reads as TGTGCCACCAGTGATTCTACCGCGGGACTCGGCGGGTATTTT.

The chain couples TRBV7-9 to TRBJ1-5; D perhaps matches TRBD1 (6 bases). The CDR3 has 15 amino acids. V lost 5 bases and J lost 0, with 11 bases in between. From germline, CDR1 is SEHNR and CDR2 FQNEAQ (reference sequence). Written as DNA, the CDR3 is TGTGCCAGCAGCATAGGGACAAATAGCAATCAGCCCCAGCATTTT. This gives the protein CASSIGTNSNQPQHF.

The chain uses TRBV10-1 and TRBJ1-2; possibly TRBD1 for D (6 bases). CDR1 is WNHNN and CDR2 is SYGVQD in the germline V gene (reference sequence). V was trimmed by 7 bases and J by 4 bases, leaving 19 bases between them. The CDR3 loop spans 15 amino acids. The CDR3 loop reads CASNPGHPAPYGYTF. CDR3 nucleotides: TGCGCCAGCAACCCGGGACACCCGGCTCCCTATGGCTACACCTTC.

This rearrangement joins TRBV20-1 to TRBJ1-5, with 7 positions matching TRBD1. From germline, CDR1 is DFQATT and CDR2 SNEGSKA (reference sequence). The junction had 9 bases not matched to a gene; V was cut back by 5 bases and J by 5 bases. CDR3 length: 14 amino acids. The CDR3 DNA sequence: TGCAGTGCTCCGATGGGGACAGTAGATCAGCCCCAGCATTTT. This encodes CSAPMGTVDQPQHF.

This clonotype was counted a single time. The chain carries TRBV29-1 and TRBJ2-7, with a weak D call TRBD2 (6 bases). The V gene's germline CDR1 is SQVTM and CDR2 ANQGSEA. V shed 5 bases and J shed 2 bases, with 16 bases lying between them. CDR3 length: 14 residues. The chain's CDR3 is CSVLKVGGTYEQYF. The CDR3 nucleotides read TGCAGCGTTTTGAAAGTAGGCGGGACCTACGAGCAGTACTTC.

The count of this clonotype is one. The chain couples TRBV7-9 to TRBJ2-7, with D possibly being TRBD1 (6 bases). This CDR3 spans 13 amino acids. The germline gives CDR1 SEHNR, CDR2 FQNEAQ (reference sequence). Between the trimmed V and J ends, which lost 4 bases and 9 bases, there was a span of 16 bases. CDR3 nucleotides: TGTGCCAGCAGCTCACCCGGGACAAGATGGCAGTACTTC. Protein product: CASSSPGTRWQYF.

This chain joins TRBV7-9 and TRBJ2-5; 8 bases fit TRBD2. CDR1 and CDR2 (germline): SEHNR, FQNEAQ (reference sequence). J lost 1 base, V lost 5 bases, and 3 bases had no gene match. The CDR3 is 14 residues long. As DNA, the CDR3 is TGTGCCAGCAGCCCCAGCGGGAGCCAAGAGACCCAGTACTTC. Translated, it gives CASSPSGSQETQYF.

V and J are TRBV5-1 and TRBJ2-7; 8 nucleotides line up with TRBD1. The junction had 6 bases not matched to a gene; V was cut back by 0 bases and J by 4 bases. This CDR3 spans 15 amino acids. Germline CDR1 is SGHRS and CDR2 is YFSETQ. DNA of the CDR3: TGCGCCAGCAGCTTGGGGGCAGGGGGCACGTACGAGCAGTACTTC. It specifies CASSLGAGGTYEQYF.

This clonotype has only one observation. The genes are TRBV4-2 and TRBJ1-5; unclear D gene. There are 12 residues in the CDR3. Trimming stripped 1 base from V and 3 bases from J, with 1 base between. Germline CDR1 reads LGHNA; CDR2 reads YNFKEQ. The CDR3 region has the DNA TGTGCCAGCAGCCAAGTCAATCAGCCCCAGCATTTT. Encoded protein: CASSQVNQPQHF.

This chain connects TRBV20-1 to TRBJ2-7, with D perhaps TRBD1 (5 bases). The V and J ends lost 3 bases and 0 bases respectively, with 21 bases between them. The CDR3 has 17 residues. The germline V gene encodes CDR1 DFQATT and CDR2 SNEGSKA (reference sequence). CDR3 in amino acids: CSASHSQRQKFSYEQYF. CDR3 sequence (DNA): TGCAGTGCTAGTCACTCGCAAAGACAGAAGTTCTCCTACGAGCAGTACTTC.

This clonotype was recorded a few times. The chain couples TRBV29-1 to TRBJ2-7, with 9 bases matching TRBD1. The CDR3 is made up of 13 amino acids. Germline lookup yields CDR1 SQVTM and CDR2 ANQGSEA. Trimming cost V 7 bases and J 2 bases; bases outside gene matches: 6. In DNA form, the CDR3 reads TGCAGCGCCGAGGGACAGGGAGCCTACGAGCAGTACTTC. It encodes CSAEGQGAYEQYF.

Only one count was recorded for this clonotype. The chain recombines TRBV28 with TRBJ2-1, with 11 bases matching TRBD1. Germline CDR1 reads MDHEN; CDR2 reads SYDVKM. The CDR3 consists of 15 residues. Unmatched junction bases numbered 8, after V lost 4 bases and J lost 9 bases. The DNA for the CDR3 is TGTGCCAGCAGTTCGGGACAGGGGGATTGGAGTGAGCAGTTCTTC. Translation gives CASSSGQGDWSEQFF.

This chain joins TRBV6-5 and TRBJ2-3; 12 bases align to TRBD1. The CDR3 is made up of 19 amino acids. From germline, CDR1 is MNHEY and CDR2 SVGAGI. J was trimmed by 4 bases and V by 0 bases; bases with no gene match: 11. DNA of the CDR3: TGTGCCAGCAGTTACTCGATGGGGGCGGGGACAGGGGGCCCAGATACGCAGTATTTT. Protein product: CASSYSMGAGTGGPDTQYF.

V gene TRBV5-6 combines with J gene TRBJ1-5; D gene uncertain. The CDR3 spans 15 residues. Germline CDR1 and CDR2: SGHDT and YYEEEE. V was shortened by 1 base and J by 1 base, with 9 bases between the two germline ends. CDR3 loop: CASSLFGPSNQPQHF. Here the CDR3 DNA reads TGTGCCAGCAGCTTGTTCGGACCGAGCAATCAGCCCCAGCATTTT.

This chain links TRBV3-1 with TRBJ2-1, with D perhaps TRBD1 (6 bases). V dropped 8 bases and J dropped 1 base, with 15 bases sitting between them. This CDR3 spans 15 amino acids. Germline V gives CDR1 LGHDT, CDR2 YNNKEL (reference sequence). The CDR3 DNA reads as TGTGCCAGCGTGGACAGTCGCCAATCCTACAATGAGCAGTTCTTC. Protein: CASVDSRQSYNEQFF.

The rearrangement joins TRBV29-1 to TRBJ1-1; TRBD1 might be the D (6 bases). The germline V and J ends were trimmed by 1 base and 0 bases, with 6 bases remaining between them. CDR1 and CDR2 (germline): SQVTM, ANQGSEA. The CDR3 consists of 13 residues. CDR3 DNA: TGCAGCGTTGAAGGACAGGTGAACACTGAAGCTTTCTTT. This encodes CSVEGQVNTEAFF. Complete variable domain (other parts from reference TRBV29-1 and TRBJ1-1): SAVISQKPSRDICQRGTSLTIQCQVDSQVTMMFWYRQQPGQSLTLIATANQGSEATYESGFVIDKFPISRPNLTFSTLTVSNMSPEDSSIYLCSVEGQVNTEAFFGQGTRLTVV.

The V and J genes are TRBV7-3 and TRBJ2-3, with 7 bases lining up with TRBD2. Unmatched junction bases numbered 2, after V lost 5 bases and J lost 0 bases. This CDR3 has 14 residues. Germline V gene sequence: CDR1 SGHTA, CDR2 FQGTGA. The CDR3 bases are TGTGCCAGCAGCCAAGCGGGGAGCACAGATACGCAGTATTTT. Protein: CASSQAGSTDTQYF.

A single count supports this clonotype. The junction and the germline gene differ at one end; a read error may be behind it. J is TRBJ2-2 and V is TRBV7-7, with D unresolved. This CDR3 is built from 12 residues. In germline, CDR1 is SSHAT, CDR2 FNYEAQ (reference sequence). The chain's CDR3 is CASSPLSGELFF. DNA of the CDR3: TGTGCTAGCAGCCCGCTCTCCGGGGAGCTGTTTTTT.

This chain uses TRBV12-3 or TRBV12-4 with TRBJ2-5, with TRBD1 matching over 9 bases. The CDR3 sequence is 15 residues long. V lost 7 bases and J lost 2; bases outside the gene matches: 8. The CDR3 DNA reads as TGTGCCAGCATTATTGCAGGGACAGGGCAAGAGACCCAGTACTTC. It yields the protein CASIIAGTGQETQYF.

This clonotype turned up a few times. The rearrangement joins TRBV9 to TRBJ2-3; possibly TRBD1 or TRBD2 for D (6 bases each). CDR1 and CDR2 (germline): SGDLS, YYNGEE. The V gene lost 0 bases and the J gene lost 4 bases, with 9 bases spanning the gap. The length of the CDR3 is 14 residues. The CDR3 spells CASSVGGAPDTQYF. The CDR3 DNA reads as TGTGCCAGCAGCGTAGGGGGGGCCCCAGATACGCAGTATTTT.